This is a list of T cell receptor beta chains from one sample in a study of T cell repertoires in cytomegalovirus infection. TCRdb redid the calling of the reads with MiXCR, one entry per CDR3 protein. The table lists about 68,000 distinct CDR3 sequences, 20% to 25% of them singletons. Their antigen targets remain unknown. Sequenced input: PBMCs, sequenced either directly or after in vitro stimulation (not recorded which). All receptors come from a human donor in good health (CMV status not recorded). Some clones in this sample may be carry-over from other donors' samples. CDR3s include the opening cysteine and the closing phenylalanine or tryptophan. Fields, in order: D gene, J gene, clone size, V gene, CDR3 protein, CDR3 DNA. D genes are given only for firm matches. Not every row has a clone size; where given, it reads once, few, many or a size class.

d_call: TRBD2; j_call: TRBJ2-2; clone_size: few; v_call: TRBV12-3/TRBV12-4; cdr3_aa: CASTHTSENTGELFF; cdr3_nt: TGTGCCAGCACCCATACTAGCGAGAACACCGGGGAGCTGTTTTTT
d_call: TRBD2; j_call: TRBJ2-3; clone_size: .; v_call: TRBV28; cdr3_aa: CASSLGVAGETDTQYF; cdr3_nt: TGTGCCAGCAGCCTAGGGGTAGCGGGAGAAACAGATACGCAGTATTTT
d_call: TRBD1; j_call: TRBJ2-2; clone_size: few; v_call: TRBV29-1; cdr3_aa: CSDRDRGSGELFF; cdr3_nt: TGCAGCGACCGGGACAGAGGATCCGGGGAGCTGTTTTTT
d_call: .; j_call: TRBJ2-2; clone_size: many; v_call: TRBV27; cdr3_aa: CASSLLATTVSGELFF; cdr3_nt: TGTGCCAGCAGTTTGCTAGCCACCACGGTATCCGGGGAGCTGTTTTTT
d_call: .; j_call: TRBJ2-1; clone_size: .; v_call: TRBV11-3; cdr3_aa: CASSSNPGTGNEQFF; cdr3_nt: TGTGCCAGCAGCTCAAACCCCGGGACTGGAAATGAGCAGTTCTTC
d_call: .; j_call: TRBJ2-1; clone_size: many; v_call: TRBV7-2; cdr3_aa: CASSSFNNEQFF; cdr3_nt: TGTGCCAGCAGCTCCTTTAACAATGAGCAGTTCTTC
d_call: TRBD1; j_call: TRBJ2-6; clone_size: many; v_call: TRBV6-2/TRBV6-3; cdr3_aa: CASSYSLTGSGANVLTF; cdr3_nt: TGTGCCAGCAGTTACTCGTTGACAGGGAGCGGGGCCAACGTCCTGACTTTC
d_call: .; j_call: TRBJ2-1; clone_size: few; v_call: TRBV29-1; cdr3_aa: CSVVKPGNEQFF; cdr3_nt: TGCAGCGTGGTCAAACCGGGCAATGAGCAGTTCTTC
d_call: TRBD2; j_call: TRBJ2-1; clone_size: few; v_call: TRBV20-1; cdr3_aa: CSVPIAGGPNNEQFF; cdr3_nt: TGCAGTGTTCCGATAGCGGGAGGGCCTAACAATGAGCAGTTCTTC
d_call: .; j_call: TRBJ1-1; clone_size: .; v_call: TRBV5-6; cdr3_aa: CASSPTPPTEAFF; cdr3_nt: TGTGCCAGCAGCCCTACACCGCCCACTGAAGCTTTCTTT